These T cell receptor beta chains were read from a single sample in a study of T cell changes during pregnancy in multiple sclerosis. The assay was immunoSEQ multiplex PCR, and TCRdb's table has in-frame clones only and misses some. The sample lists under 75,000 clones, approximately 90% occurring once. Here the sequenced sample was peripheral blood, taken in the third trimester of pregnancy. These receptors were collected from a female donor in good health, enrolled as a control in a pregnancy study. CDR3s include the opening cysteine and the closing phenylalanine or tryptophan. D genes are given only for firm matches. For some rows the clone size is stated as once, few or many, or as a class when expanded; others skip it.

size	V	J	D	CDR3	DNA
.	TRBV30	TRBJ2-7	.	CAWRSGLYIEQYF	TGTGCCTGGCGTTCGGGACTCTATATAGAGCAGTACTTC
.	TRBV18	TRBJ1-5	TRBD1	CASSHSRGREGQPQHF	TGTGCCAGCTCACACTCCAGGGGGCGCGAGGGTCAGCCCCAGCATTTT
.	TRBV5-6	TRBJ2-7	TRBD2	CASSFGTSGSYEQYF	TGTGCCAGCAGCTTTGGAACTAGCGGCTCCTACGAGCAGTACTTC
.	TRBV5-1	TRBJ2-5	TRBD2	CASSLTSGGRETQYF	TGCGCCAGCAGCTTGACTAGCGGGGGGCGGGAGACCCAGTACTTC
.	TRBV13	TRBJ2-1	TRBD1	CASSSRDRGRGGNEQFF	TGTGCCAGCAGCTCCCGGGACAGGGGGCGAGGTGGCAATGAGCAGTTCTTC
.	TRBV15	TRBJ1-1	.	CATSDRQTYEAFF	TGTGCCACCAGCGACCGACAGACCTATGAAGCTTTCTTT
once	TRBV28	TRBJ2-3	.	CASSTITGVNTDTQYF	TGTGCCAGCAGTACTATAACAGGAGTCAACACAGATACGCAGTATTTT
.	TRBV5-4	TRBJ2-7	.	CASSLGARPYEQYF	TGTGCCAGCAGCTTAGGCGCCAGGCCCTACGAGCAGTACTTC
.	TRBV7-2	TRBJ2-2	TRBD2	CASSRIAGGIGELFF	TGTGCCAGCAGTCGTATAGCGGGGGGGATTGGGGAGCTGTTTTTT
.	TRBV5-4	TRBJ2-5	TRBD1	CASRPGDRMETQYF	TGTGCCAGCAGACCCGGGGACAGGATGGAGACCCAGTACTTC
.	TRBV27	TRBJ2-6	TRBD1	CATSPSGTGAGANVLTF	TGTGCCACCTCTCCTTCCGGGACAGGGGCTGGGGCCAACGTCCTGACTTTC
once	TRBV18	TRBJ2-7	.	CASSPLIDSSYEQYF	TGTGCCAGCTCACCACTGATAGACAGTTCCTACGAGCAGTACTTC
.	TRBV7-9	TRBJ2-3	.	CASSFWGKVNTDTQYF	TGTGCCAGCAGCTTTTGGGGCAAGGTAAACACAGATACGCAGTATTTT
.	TRBV6-1	TRBJ1-5	.	CASSTTYSNQPQHF	TGTGCCAGCAGTACAACGTATAGCAATCAGCCCCAGCATTTT
.	TRBV7-2	TRBJ1-1	.	CASSPGNSAEAFF	TGTGCCAGCAGCCCAGGAAATAGTGCTGAAGCTTTCTTT
.	TRBV14	TRBJ2-5	.	CASSQMGRTQETQYF	TGTGCCAGCAGCCAAATGGGCCGGACTCAAGAGACCCAGTACTTC
.	TRBV28	TRBJ2-4	.	CASSSQGKGNIQYF	TGTGCCAGCAGTTCCCAGGGGAAGGGAAACATTCAGTACTTC
.	TRBV7-8	TRBJ1-2	.	CASSSSGANYGYTF	TGTGCCAGCAGCTCCTCAGGGGCTAACTATGGCTACACCTTC
.	TRBV9	TRBJ2-7	.	CASSARLASEQYF	TGTGCCAGCAGCGCACGCCTAGCTTCCGAGCAGTACTTC
.	TRBV11-3	TRBJ2-1	.	CASSGGANEQFF	TGTGCCAGCAGCGGGGGGGCGAATGAGCAGTTCTTC
.	TRBV4-1	TRBJ1-1	.	CASSQVWQENTEAFF	TGCGCCAGCAGCCAAGTGTGGCAGGAGAACACTGAAGCTTTCTTT
.	TRBV7-9	TRBJ2-2	.	CASSSGELFF	TGTGCCAGCAGTAGCGGGGAGCTGTTTTTT
.	TRBV7-2	TRBJ2-1	TRBD2	CASSLAGAGGRYNEQFF	TGTGCCAGCAGCTTAGCGGGGGCGGGGGGGCGATACAATGAGCAGTTCTTC
.	TRBV4-2	TRBJ1-1	.	CASSRDFQLNTEAFF	TGTGCCAGCAGCCGAGACTTCCAGTTGAACACTGAAGCTTTCTTT
.	TRBV7-2	TRBJ2-1	TRBD1	CASSLRLGQGYNEQFF	TGTGCCAGCAGCCTAAGGTTGGGACAGGGCTACAATGAGCAGTTCTTC
.	TRBV13	TRBJ2-7	.	CASSDSQRMGEQYF	TGTGCCAGCAGCGACAGTCAAAGGATGGGCGAGCAGTACTTC
once	TRBV9	TRBJ1-2	TRBD1	CASSVGHERGTGDWGYTF	TGTGCCAGCAGCGTAGGACACGAGCGAGGGACAGGGGATTGGGGCTACACCTTC
.	TRBV18	TRBJ2-7	.	CASSPRPAYEQYF	TGTGCCAGCTCACCGAGGCCAGCCTACGAGCAGTACTTC
.	TRBV9	TRBJ2-1	TRBD2	CASSGGIAGGYNEQFF	TGTGCCAGCAGCGGGGGGATAGCGGGGGGCTACAATGAGCAGTTCTTC
.	TRBV4-1	TRBJ1-3	.	CASSQSPYSGNTIYF	TGCGCCAGCAGCCAATCCCCGTACTCTGGAAACACCATATATTTT
.	TRBV19	TRBJ1-5	TRBD1	CASNRDRGRGNQPQHF	TGTGCCAGTAACCGGGACAGGGGGCGAGGCAATCAGCCCCAGCATTTT
.	TRBV11-1	TRBJ1-2	.	CASSAPGTANYGYTF	TGTGCCAGCAGTGCCCCCGGAACAGCTAACTATGGCTACACCTTC
.	TRBV7-6	TRBJ2-7	TRBD1	CASSLQQGSEQYF	TGTGCCAGCAGCTTACAACAGGGGTCCGAGCAGTACTTC
once	TRBV9	TRBJ2-2	.	CASSLEPGELFF	TGTGCCAGCAGCCTTGAGCCCGGGGAGCTGTTTTTT
.	TRBV28	TRBJ2-2	TRBD1	CASRGQGASAASGELFF	TGTGCCAGCAGGGGACAGGGGGCCTCCGCAGCATCTGGGGAGCTGTTTTTT
.	TRBV6-6	TRBJ1-2	.	CASSGAGSGLNYGYTF	TGTGCCAGCAGTGGCGCTGGGAGTGGGCTAAACTATGGCTACACCTTC
.	TRBV7-2	TRBJ2-5	TRBD1	CASSPEGARREAQYF	TGTGCCAGCAGCCCCGAGGGGGCCAGAAGAGAGGCCCAGTACTTC
.	TRBV14	TRBJ1-2	.	CASSRTRTGTGYTF	TGTGCCAGCAGCCGGACGAGAACAGGGACCGGCTACACCTTC
.	TRBV4-2	TRBJ1-1	.	CASSQGGLNTEAFF	TGTGCCAGCAGCCAAGGAGGGTTGAACACTGAAGCTTTCTTT
.	TRBV6-6	TRBJ1-2	TRBD1	CASRLTGGYTF	TGTGCCAGCAGACTGACAGGGGGCTACACCTTC
.	TRBV7-6	TRBJ2-2	TRBD1	CASSLWGDRDTGELFF	TGTGCCAGCAGCTTATGGGGGGACAGGGACACCGGGGAGCTGTTTTTT
.	TRBV13	TRBJ1-2	TRBD1	CASSSRGQGYGYTF	TGTGCCAGCAGCTCCAGGGGGCAGGGCTATGGCTACACCTTC
once	TRBV19	TRBJ1-1	.	CASTQTGRNTEAFF	TGTGCCAGTACGCAAACCGGGAGAAACACTGAAGCTTTCTTT
.	TRBV7-2	TRBJ2-5	.	CASSLAVHQETQYF	TGTGCCAGCAGCTTGGCAGTCCACCAAGAGACCCAGTACTTC
.	TRBV4-1	TRBJ2-7	TRBD1	CASSPFLSGQGGYEQYF	TGCGCCAGCAGCCCCTTCCTCTCGGGACAGGGAGGCTACGAGCAGTACTTC
.	TRBV6-5	TRBJ2-1	.	CASSQLGFPRFLQFF	TGTGCCAGCAGTCAACTAGGATTCCCCCGCTTCCTTCAGTTCTTC